The next 8 T cell receptor beta chains were all read from a single sample in a study of spatial heterogeneity in lung cancer. Indicated time point: sample taken at primary tumor resection. Unsorted whole RNA of tumor, nontumor lung or frozen PBMC was sequenced. TCRdb re-called the 5' RACE reads with MiXCR, one entry per CDR3 protein. The sample includes fewer than 8,000 distinct CDR3 sequences, roughly 21% seen only once; the top ten take less than 20%. The material was PBMCs, obtained at surgery. These receptors were collected from a female donor with early-stage non-small cell lung cancer.

This clonotype is medium-sized. The CDR3 spells CASSQAATGEAFF. The CDR3 region has the DNA TGTGCCAGCAGCCAAGCCGCGACGGGAGAAGCTTTCTTT. The chain uses TRBV3-1 and TRBJ1-1, with D unresolved. Trimming cost V 1 base and J 8 bases, with 11 bases left between them. The CDR3 is made up of 13 amino acids. Germline V gene data show CDR1 as LGHDT and CDR2 as YNNKEL (reference sequence). Together with reference TRBV3-1 and TRBJ1-1, the CDR3 gives the full variable domain: DTAVSQTPKYLVTQMGNDKSIKCEQNLGHDTMYWYKQDSKKFLKIMFSYNNKELIINETVPNRFSPKSPDKAHLNLHINSLELGDSAVYFCASSQAATGEAFFGQGTRLTVV.

By share of the sample, this clonotype is medium-sized. The chain links TRBV28 to TRBJ2-3, with 8 positions matching TRBD2. V trimming: 1 base; J trimming: 4 bases; junction bases outside the gene matches: 4. This CDR3 contains 15 residues. Germline-derived CDR1 and CDR2 are MDHEN and SYDVKM. This CDR3 is CASSLSAGGPDTQYF. The CDR3 DNA sequence: TGTGCCAGCAGTTTATCGGCGGGAGGTCCAGATACGCAGTATTTT. Together with reference TRBV28 and TRBJ2-3, the CDR3 gives the full variable domain: DVKVTQSSRYLVKRTGEKVFLECVQDMDHENMFWYRQDPGLGLRLIYFSYDVKMKEKGDIPEGYSVSREKKERFSLILESASTNQTSMYLCASSLSAGGPDTQYFGPGTRLTVL.

This clonotype is deemed medium-sized. The chain carries TRBV6-5 and TRBJ2-7, with D tentatively TRBD2 (5 bases). The CDR3 contains 15 residues. Looked up from germline, CDR1 is MNHEY and CDR2 is SVGAGI. Trimming pared 1 base from V and 6 bases from J, leaving 16 bases between. Here the CDR3 reads CASSYFPTLLAEQYF. Here the CDR3 DNA reads TGTGCCAGCAGTTACTTTCCCACCCTTCTAGCCGAGCAGTACTTC.

V usage is TRBV30 and J usage is TRBJ2-7, with 7 bases matching TRBD2. The CDR3 loop spans 13 amino acids. The germline gives CDR1 GTSNPN, CDR2 SVGIG (reference sequence). J lost 2 bases, V lost 3 bases, and 4 bases had no gene match. CDR3 sequence (DNA): TGTGCCTGGAGGGCCGGGACTACCTACGAGCAGTACTTC. Encoded protein: CAWRAGTTYEQYF.

This clonotype counts as medium-sized (0.01 to 0.1%). The rearrangement links TRBV7-8 to TRBJ2-3, with a possible D match to TRBD2 (6 bases). This CDR3 spans 17 amino acids. Germline V gene lookup returns CDR1 SGHVS and CDR2 FQNEAQ. V gave up 1 base and J gave up 2 bases, with 16 bases separating them. The CDR3 DNA follows: TGTGCCAGCAGCTTAGAGAGGCCCGGACTATTCACAGATACGCAGTATTTT. As protein: CASSLERPGLFTDTQYF.

V and J are TRBV7-2 and TRBJ2-1, with D tentatively TRBD2 (6 bases). This CDR3 is built from 14 residues. The V gene lost 3 bases and the J gene lost 3 bases, with 9 bases spanning the gap. Germline V CDR1 and CDR2: SGHTA, FQGNSA. The CDR3 sequence is CASSFSGLYNEQFF. Written as DNA, the CDR3 is TGTGCCAGCAGCTTTAGCGGACTCTACAATGAGCAGTTCTTC.

This clonotype is medium-sized in the sample. V gene TRBV29-1 combines with J gene TRBJ2-1, with 11 bases identical to TRBD1. The germline gives CDR1 SQVTM, CDR2 ANQGSEA. The CDR3 totals 14 residues. Trimming at V came to 4 bases and at J to 8 bases, leaving 7 bases not matched to a gene. CDR3 DNA: TGCAGCGTTGTAGGACAGGGGGCGGAAGATGAGCAGTTCTTC. Protein product: CSVVGQGAEDEQFF.

V usage is TRBV20-1 and J usage is TRBJ2-7; no definite D call. This CDR3 has 13 amino acids. Looked up from germline, CDR1 is DFQATT and CDR2 is SNEGSKA (reference sequence). V gave up 3 bases and J gave up 0 bases, with 9 bases separating them. The CDR3 here is CSASDRPSYEQYF. CDR3 DNA: TGCAGTGCTAGCGATCGGCCCTCCTACGAGCAGTACTTC.